This paragraph covers one T cell receptor (beta chain) sequence. Its antigen target is currently unknown. This may be a read error: a much more frequent sequence differs by one nucleotide. This sample is part of a study of T cells in Graves' hyperthyroidism and ophthalmopathy (dated by TCRdb to the late 2010s). At the level of the whole study: Peripheral blood was collected at initial diagnosis, before any treatment. A discovery cohort of 95 to 100 patients, 43 with Graves' ophthalmopathy and over 55 with stable Graves' hyperthyroidism, was used to find distinguishing TCR V-J signatures. An independent validation cohort of around 19 hyperthyroidism patients and roughly 16 patients who later progressed to ophthalmopathy tested prospective prediction of ophthalmopathy. The 75 to 100 discovery patients were randomly divided into training and test sets at a 7:3 ratio. The study also compared thyroid tissue and blood T-cell repertoires from five or six Graves' hyperthyroidism patients. After sampling, hyperthyroidism patients received methimazole starting at 30 mg daily, and ophthalmopathy patients received high-dose intravenous methylprednisolone. According to the paper, TCR Vbeta CDR3 sequencing was carried out on 135 peripheral blood samples, which came from over 40 ophthalmopathy, approximately 72 hyperthyroidism and about 17 progressor patients. Broader findings and caveats from the paper: In validation, the model predicted progression to ophthalmopathy with 55% to 71% sensitivity and around 72% specificity, a median of about 6.7 months before onset. Most expanded thyroid clonotypes (frequency above 0.001) were also detected in blood, suggesting blood repertoires may reflect thyroid immune responses. No statistical method was used to set the sample size in advance, and investigators knew the group allocation. A model built on a 13 V-J signature distinguished ophthalmopathy from stable hyperthyroidism, reaching about 88% sensitivity and about 81% specificity in cross-validation and 80%/75% in testing.

The TCR beta CDR3 regions were amplified from RNA transcripts. The first round of RT-PCR for the TCR CDR3 was performed with the HTBI primer set and the Qiagen OneStep RT-PCR kit. Libraries were constructed in a second round of multiplex PCR, after which size selection and purification were carried out. The libraries were sequenced on an Illumina HiSeq2000 using paired-end 100 bp reads. For the original study's pipeline: SOAPnuke was used to process the raw data, with reads discarded if the reads contained adapters or uncalled bases, had a mean Phred below 15, or lacked an exact constant-primer or identifier match. COPE v1.2.5 was used to merge the high-quality paired reads, and each unique nucleotide sequence was defined as a clonotype. MiTCR v1.1 was used to align clonotypes to the IMGT TRBV, TRBD and TRBJ reference segments. Only V-J combinations with frequency above 0.0001, covering about 99% of repertoires, were analysed. The TCS score was defined as F50 (clonal expansion) divided by E x V (chaos), with BLOSUM62-based TCRdist calculated between CDR3 peptides within each V-J. Welch's t-statistics and random forest reduced fewer than 550 V-J features to about 12, which were used in a naive Bayes classifier (R e1071). TCRdb ran its own pipeline on the public reads, namely fastp trimming at Q25 and MiXCR clone calling, and kept in-frame beta chains. Rows matching on CDR3 protein sequence are summarized as one entry with the most common DNA and genes. These V and J calls originate from TCRdb's pipeline instead of the authors' own analysis. In this sample the table shows roughly 510,000 distinct CDR3 sequences, less than 25% of which occur a single time. The ten largest clones add up to approximately 25% of the sample.

Graves' hyperthyroidism was defined as stable when no progression to ophthalmopathy occurred over 18 months of follow-up. Hyperthyroidism patients were aged 18 to 65 years and newly diagnosed, with disease duration of less than 2 months. Any patient with an uncontrolled infection, another autoimmune disease, pregnancy or lactation was excluded. Diagnoses were based on clinical symptoms, serum thyroxine and TRAb, thyroid ultrasound and orbital computed tomography. PBMCs were separated from about 10 ml of fresh peripheral blood using Ficoll-Paque density gradient centrifugation. Trizol reagent was used to extract total RNA, and RNA quality was then checked on an Agilent 2100 Bioanalyzer. Reading from cysteine to phenylalanine, the CDR3 counts 15 amino acids. Just the 45-base CDR3 DNA is kept, in frame starting at base 1. Unmatched junction bases come to 5, with V trimmed by 3 bases and J by 6 bases. The germline V gene sets CDR1 to MDHEN and CDR2 to SYDVKM.

Sequenced material: blood. The sequence came from a man younger than 30 with Graves' hyperthyroidism. The rearrangement joined TRBV28 to TRBJ1-6, and TRBD1 aligns with 7 junction nucleotides. DNA sequence: TGTGCCAGCAGTTTGACAGGGTTGGGTAATTCACCCCTCCACTTT. Its product reads: CASSLTGLGNSPLHF.